These T cell receptor beta chains were read from a single sample in a study of T cells of healthy individuals. TCRdb re-analysed the 5' RACE reads in MiXCR, keeping a single row per CDR3 protein. The table lists about 96,000 distinct CDR3 sequences, approximately 16% of them singletons. The source of these receptors is a human donor in good health. Both conserved end residues are part of each CDR3. The D gene is left open where the match is weak. Clone size is shown for a subset of rows, as once, few, many or a class of expanded clone.

>TRBV5-1|TRBD2|14|few|TRBJ2-2
TGCGCCAGCAATAGCGGGATAGGCACCGGGGAGCTGTTTTTT
CASNSGIGTGELFF
>TRBV29-1|-|11|-|TRBJ2-7
TGCAGCGTTGGTGGGGAGACGACACAGTACTTC
CSVGGETTQYF
>TRBV2|-|14|-|TRBJ1-5
TGTGCCAGCAGCTCCACAGGAAACAATCAGCCCCAGCATTTT
CASSSTGNNQPQHF
>TRBV9|TRBD2|19|once|TRBJ2-1
TGTGCCAGCAGCGTAGGGGGACTAGTCGCACCCAGCTCCTACAATGAGCAGTTCTTC
CASSVGGLVAPSSYNEQFF
>TRBV5-1|-|14|-|TRBJ1-1
TGCGCCAGCAGCTCCGGACTTATGAACACTGAAGCTTTCTTT
CASSSGLMNTEAFF
>TRBV28|-|14|few|TRBJ2-7
TGTGCCAGCAGTTTATTGGCAGGGGGGCAAGAGCAGTACTTC
CASSLLAGGQEQYF
>TRBV20-1|-|11|many|TRBJ2-3
TGCAGCCGAGTCTCGACAGATACGCAGTATTTT
CSRVSTDTQYF
>TRBV10-3|-|15|many|TRBJ1-6
TGTGCCATCAGTTGGCGGCCACCCCGGGATTCACCCCTCCACTTT
CAISWRPPRDSPLHF
>TRBV12-5|-|13|many|TRBJ2-1
TGTGCTAGTGGTTTGGTACTCGGTAGTGAGCAGTTCTTC
CASGLVLGSEQFF
>TRBV6-5|-|17|few|TRBJ1-5
TGTGCCAGCAGCGATAGAGTCGGGGCAGGGTTCAATCAGCCCCAGCATTTT
CASSDRVGAGFNQPQHF
>TRBV12-3/TRBV12-4|-|13|many|TRBJ2-2
TGTGCCAGCACCGACTGGAACACCGGGGAGCTGTTTTTT
CASTDWNTGELFF
>TRBV7-2|-|13|-|TRBJ1-1
TGTGCCAGCAGGGTCCGGGACGTCACTGAAGCTTTCTTT
CASRVRDVTEAFF
>TRBV6-5|-|14|few|TRBJ2-7
TGTGCCAGCAGTTTGTCGACAGGTAGCTACGAGCAGTACTTC
CASSLSTGSYEQYF
>TRBV3-1|-|18|-|TRBJ2-1
TGTGCCAGCAGCCAAGTGTTATTGGGGCAGGATTCCTACAATGAGCAGTTCTTC
CASSQVLLGQDSYNEQFF
>TRBV9|-|14|few|TRBJ2-1
TGTGCCAGCAGCGTGATAGCGGCTTCCAATGAGCAGTTCTTC
CASSVIAASNEQFF
>TRBV7-9|TRBD1|15|-|TRBJ1-4
TGTGCCAGCAGCTTAGACGGGGGACAGAATGAAAAACTGTTTTTT
CASSLDGGQNEKLFF
>TRBV6-5|TRBD1|15|-|TRBJ1-5
TGTGCCAGCAGTTACTCGGGACAGGGACGACAGCCCCAGCATTTT
CASSYSGQGRQPQHF
>TRBV5-1|-|14|few|TRBJ2-5
TGCGCCAGCAGACCAGGGGGACTCCAAGAGACCCAGTACTTC
CASRPGGLQETQYF
>TRBV5-4|-|15|few|TRBJ1-1
TGTGCCAGCAGCTTGGGGGGGGGACAGAACACTGAAGCTTTCTTT
CASSLGGGQNTEAFF
>TRBV20-1|-|16|-|TRBJ1-5
TGCAGTGCTAGAGACCGCCGGGGGGGCAACAATCAGCCCCAGCATTTT
CSARDRRGGNNQPQHF
>TRBV20-1|TRBD2|13|-|TRBJ2-2
TGCAGTGCTAGTAGCGGGATAGGCGGGGAGCTGTTTTTT
CSASSGIGGELFF
>TRBV4-3|-|19|-|TRBJ1-6
TGCGCCAGCAGCCAAGATGCGATTGGGGGTCTGGGCCAGAATTCACCCCTCCACTTT
CASSQDAIGGLGQNSPLHF
>TRBV2|TRBD1|15|few|TRBJ1-6
TGTGCCAGCAGTCAACAGGGGGCTCGCGGTTCACCCCTCCACTTT
CASSQQGARGSPLHF
>TRBV7-2|TRBD1|14|-|TRBJ2-2
TGTGCCAGCAGCATCCGGACAGGGGCCGGGGAGCTGTTTTTT
CASSIRTGAGELFF
>TRBV20-1|-|14|-|TRBJ2-7
TGCAGCCCAAGGCCAGCGTGGGTGCGGGGCGAGCAGTACTTC
CSPRPAWVRGEQYF
>TRBV6-5|TRBD2|15|-|TRBJ2-1
TGTGCCAGCAGTTTGCTAGCGGGGGAAAACAATGAGCAGTTCTTC
CASSLLAGENNEQFF
>TRBV9|TRBD1|14|-|TRBJ2-2
TGTGCCAGCAGCCGACAGGGGGGTACCGGGGAGCTGTTTTTT
CASSRQGGTGELFF
>TRBV7-2|-|14|-|TRBJ2-7
TGTGCCAGCAGAGTAACCGGGAGCACTTACGAGCAGTACTTC
CASRVTGSTYEQYF
>TRBV7-2|-|14|-|TRBJ1-3
TGTGCCAGCAGCTTACACAGCTCTGGAAACACCATATATTTT
CASSLHSSGNTIYF
>TRBV9|-|14|-|TRBJ2-5
TGTGCCAGCAGCGTAGCCCCCGGCAGGGAGACCCAGTACTTC
CASSVAPGRETQYF
>TRBV20-1|TRBD1|15|many|TRBJ1-1
TGCAGTGCTGCCGGGACAGGGGGCTATTTTGCAGAAGCTTTCTTT
CSAAGTGGYFAEAFF
>TRBV30|-|12|few|TRBJ2-7
TGTGCCTGGATACAGGGGAGGTACGAGCAGTACTTC
CAWIQGRYEQYF
>TRBV28|-|18|few|TRBJ2-1
TGTGCCAGCAGTCCGAGGACAGGGGGCGTGCTAGCGGGAGGTGAGCAGTTCTTC
CASSPRTGGVLAGGEQFF
>TRBV7-8|-|16|few|TRBJ2-3
TGTGCCAGCAGCTTAGGAGGGGGGACTAGCACAGATACGCAGTATTTT
CASSLGGGTSTDTQYF
>TRBV6-6|-|11|-|TRBJ2-5
TGTGCCAGTTCTAAGCAAGAGACCCAGTACTTC
CASSKQETQYF
>TRBV4-3|-|15|many|TRBJ1-2
TGCGCCAGCAGCCAAGATGCGGGGATTTTTTATGGCTACACCTTC
CASSQDAGIFYGYTF
>TRBV5-1|-|15|many|TRBJ1-1
TGCGCCAGCAGCCCTATAATGGGTTCGAGCACTGAAGCTTTCTTT
CASSPIMGSSTEAFF
>TRBV11-2|-|15|few|TRBJ2-3
TGTGCCAGCACCCCTGGGAGCGGAAGCACAGATACGCAGTATTTT
CASTPGSGSTDTQYF
>TRBV9|-|12|-|TRBJ1-1
TGTGCCAGCAGTGCCGGGGGCACTGAAGCTTTCTTT
CASSAGGTEAFF
>TRBV2|-|15|many|TRBJ1-6
TGTGCCAGCAGTGAACAGGGGTCGGATAATTCACCCCTCCACTTT
CASSEQGSDNSPLHF
>TRBV27|-|14|many|TRBJ1-4
TGTGCCAGCAGGATACTTGCAACTAATGAAAAACTGTTTTTT
CASRILATNEKLFF
>TRBV30|-|14|few|TRBJ1-1
TGTGCCTGGAGTGTAATCAGGCAGTGGACTGAAGCTTTCTTT
CAWSVIRQWTEAFF
>TRBV20-1|-|18|few|TRBJ1-4
TGCAGTGCTAGAGAGGGCCCGGGGGGTCTGGGGACTAATGAAAAACTGTTTTTT
CSAREGPGGLGTNEKLFF
>TRBV11-1|TRBD1|14|-|TRBJ1-6
TGTGCCAGCAGCTTAGACAGGGGAGATTCACCCCTCCACTTT
CASSLDRGDSPLHF
>TRBV6-2/TRBV6-3|TRBD1|16|-|TRBJ1-1
TGTGCCAGCAGTTGGAAACCGGGACAGTTGAACACTGAAGCTTTCTTT
CASSWKPGQLNTEAFF
>TRBV20-1|-|13|few|TRBJ2-7
TGCAGTGCTAGAGAACCCTTGGCGGGCGAGCAGTACTTC
CSAREPLAGEQYF
>TRBV14|TRBD1|17|many|TRBJ1-2
TGTGCCAGCAGCCAAGATAGCGGGACAGGGAGGAGATATGGCTACACCTTC
CASSQDSGTGRRYGYTF
>TRBV12-3/TRBV12-4|-|13|few|TRBJ1-6
TGTGCCAGCATCCCCAAGTGGGGTTCACCCCTCCACTTT
CASIPKWGSPLHF
>TRBV7-2|-|18|many|TRBJ2-6
TGTGCCAGCAGCTTAGAAGGTCTGGGGGGCTCTGGGGCCAACGTCCTGACTTTC
CASSLEGLGGSGANVLTF
>TRBV28|-|14|-|TRBJ1-5
TGTGCCAGCATGGGAAGGGCAGGGCATCAGCCCCAGCATTTT
CASMGRAGHQPQHF
>TRBV4-1|-|16|-|TRBJ1-1
TGCGCCAGCAGCCAAGGGTTCAACAGGGTGAACACTGAAGCTTTCTTT
CASSQGFNRVNTEAFF